This T cell receptor beta chain was documented in a study of OX40 agonist ivuxolimab in advanced cancers. For the wider study: The costimulatory receptor OX40 (CD134) was targeted by ivuxolimab, a fully human IgG2 agonistic monoclonal antibody. The monotherapy dose-escalation portion (N of about 49 patients) of the phase I ivuxolimab trial is reported in the paper. Of the roughly 52 dose-escalation patients, hepatocellular carcinoma was present in some 19, melanoma in approximately 15, renal cell carcinoma in 9 and head and neck cancer in 9. Intravenous ivuxolimab was administered to patients every 2 weeks at six dose levels: 0.01, 0.1, 0.3, 1.5, 3 and 10 mg/kg. Prior anti-PD-1, anti-PD-L1 or anti-CTLA-4 therapy was permitted, and checkpoint inhibitors had been received by less than 45% of dose-escalation patients. The dose-escalation cohort was about 86% male with a mean age of around 62 years, ranging from roughly 23 to 79. Partial responses occurred in three dose-escalation patients: two with cutaneous melanoma and one with hepatocellular carcinoma. The point of sequencing TCRbeta in the periphery was to test whether ivuxolimab changed TCR sequence diversity and drove clonal T-cell expansion. Results and caveats for the whole study, not just this receptor: After ivuxolimab, expanded clones were on average more numerous among CD8+ T cells than among CD4+ T cells. Clonal expansion of both CD4+ and CD8+ blood T cells was observed from baseline to week 6 at doses 0.1 to 3.0 mg/kg. Low levels of normalized T-cell clonal expansion were also seen in some nonresponding patients. The antigen specificity of the clonally expanded peripheral T cells was not determined. In the 0.1-3.0 mg/kg groups, partial responders had among the lowest normalized peripheral clonal expansion, particularly in CD8+ T cells.

There are 12 amino acids in the CDR3, from cysteine to phenylalanine inclusive. Just the 36-base CDR3 DNA is kept, in frame starting at base 1. V is shortened by 6 bases, J by 6 bases, and the region joining them spans 12 bases. The germline V gene (reference sequence) specifies WNHNN as CDR1 and SYGVQD as CDR2. Comment on this clone: This clone's antigen is unknown. No clone much larger than this one lies a single base away; base qualities are absent.

Genomic DNA was isolated from the sorted cells so that the TCRbeta CDR3 region could be sequenced. TCRbeta CDR3 regions were sequenced using the immunoSEQ Assay. Here the immuneACCESS table is served through TCRdb, limited to in-frame sequences with V and J called. Missing clones are a known gap in these copies; in checked studies unresolved V genes cover under half, and the rest lacks a known reason. This sample has 65,000 to 85,000 clones in its table, and 86% of those were observed once. The top ten hold roughly 2% of the sample. The trial excluded patients who had a history of autoimmune disease or who were on systemic immunosuppression. Peripheral blood for TCR sequencing was collected from all dose cohorts at baseline, on cycle 4 day 1, and on cycle 7 day 1. Samples came from an open-label, multicenter, first-in-human phase I dose-escalation trial of ivuxolimab. Adults with locally advanced or metastatic head and neck squamous cell, hepatocellular, melanoma or renal cell carcinoma were enrolled in the trial. Before TCR sequencing, CD4+ and CD8+ T cells were separately sorted from peripheral blood.

The chain links TRBV10-1 with TRBJ2-7, with the D gene uncertain. This TCR was sampled from an adult with an advanced solid tumor such as melanoma, head and neck, liver or kidney cancer. The sample consisted of CD4+ or CD8+ T cells sorted from blood, taken in a trial of the OX40 agonist ivuxolimab. The CDR3 region reads CASRGLSSEQYF. The DNA sequence is as follows: TGCGCCAGCAGGGGTCTATCAAGCGAGCAGTACTTC.